This record covers a single TCR beta chain. The antigen is not known. Germline V lookup: CDR1 GTSNPN, CDR2 SVGIG (reference sequence). CDR3 length equals 15 residues. The germline V and J ends were trimmed by 0 bases and 2 bases, with 11 bases remaining between them. This sample was taken from a study of cytomegalovirus exposure and HLA in healthy donors. Study-level findings and limits: When analyzed later, a missense DCLRE1C variant was found to be linked to TCR beta V- and J-gene trimming.

In the PCR, 60 Vbeta and 13 Jbeta primers were used. Profiled with immunoSEQ multiplex PCR; TCRdb holds only in-frame clones, not every one. The sample has 150,000 to 200,000 clones, more than 80% seen once. The origin of this receptor is a boy between 10 and 17 years old in good health and CMV-seronegative. The sample comprised PBMCs. This chain links TRBV30 with TRBJ1-3; possible D gene TRBD1, 6 bases. CDR3 bases: TGTGCCTGGAGTGTACAGTACAGGGCTGGAAACACCATATATTTT. It is translated as CAWSVQYRAGNTIYF.